This T cell receptor (beta chain) derives from a study of T cell responses to AZD1222 COVID-19 vaccine. The V gene's germline CDR1 is SGHDT and CDR2 YYEEEE. The V end was cut by 0 bases, the J end by 0 bases, with 10 bases between. CDR3 length equals 17 residues. This clone appeared once. What it binds is unknown. Study-wide findings and caveats: Donors in the cohort were predominantly white British and more often female, and clonal diversity was possibly underestimated.

Sequenced by immunoSEQ multiplex PCR; TCRdb stores in-frame clones only, minus some. The data contain 150,000 to 200,000 clones, around 94% of them singletons. The chain joins TRBV5-6 to TRBJ1-6, with a possible D match to TRBD1 (6 bases). Source: peripheral blood, taken 28 days after the second AZD1222 dose. The TCR originated in an adult who received the AZD1222 COVID-19 vaccine. CDR3 nucleotide sequence: TGTGCCAGCAGCTTGGTGGACAGTCGCTCCTATAATTCACCCCTCCACTTT. Its protein product is CASSLVDSRSYNSPLHF. Based on the CDR3 plus reference TRBV5-6 and TRBJ1-6, the full variable domain is DAGVTQSPTHLIKTRGQQVTLRCSPKSGHDTVSWYQQALGQGPQFIFQYYEEEERQRGNFPDRFSGHQFPNYSSELNVNALLLGDSALYLCASSLVDSRSYNSPLHFGNGTRLTVT.